A selection of T cell receptor beta chains follows, all from one sample in a study of OX40 agonist ivuxolimab in advanced cancers. Data came from immunoSEQ multiplex PCR; TCRdb stores just in-frame clones and leaves some out. This sample has tens of thousands of clones, with roughly 87% found just once. This specimen was CD4+ or CD8+ T cells sorted from blood, taken in a trial of the OX40 agonist ivuxolimab. These receptors were collected from an adult with an advanced solid tumor such as melanoma, head and neck, liver or kidney cancer. Both conserved end residues are part of each CDR3. The D gene is left open where the match is weak. Rows may omit the clone size; those that give it use once, few, many or a size class.

TRBV19,.,TRBJ2-1,.,TGTGCCAGTAGGTTTGTCGGGCGCGATGAGCAGTTCTTC,CASRFVGRDEQFF
TRBV9,.,TRBJ2-5,once,TGTGCCAGCAGCGAGGGAACCATGTACCAAGAGACCCAGTACTTC,CASSEGTMYQETQYF
TRBV27,TRBD1,TRBJ2-7,.,TGTGCCAGCAGTCCCTATTCCGGGACAGGCTACGAGCAGTACTTC,CASSPYSGTGYEQYF
TRBV21-1,.,TRBJ1-5,.,TGTGCCAGCAGCAAAGTTCCAGGGGGCAATCTAAAACAGCCCCAGCATTTT,CASSKVPGGNLKQPQHF
TRBV11-2,.,TRBJ2-4,.,TGTGCCAGCAGCTTACTCGCTGGAACACCCAACATTCAGTACTTC,CASSLLAGTPNIQYF
TRBV5-6,TRBD1,TRBJ2-1,.,TGTGCCAGCAGCACTGGGACAGGGGGGGCCTACAATGAGCAGTTCTTC,CASSTGTGGAYNEQFF
TRBV4-2,.,TRBJ2-7,.,TGTGCCAGCAGCCAAGAAGGCACGGGACTCTACGAGCAGTACTTC,CASSQEGTGLYEQYF
TRBV11-3,.,TRBJ2-1,.,TGTGCCAGCAGCTTAGATCCCGGCTCAGGGCTGCAGTTCTTC,CASSLDPGSGLQFF
TRBV6-6,.,TRBJ1-1,.,TGTGCCAGCAGCGACGGGCCGGGACAAGGCACTGAAGCTTTCTTT,CASSDGPGQGTEAFF
TRBV27,TRBD1,TRBJ2-7,.,TGTGCCAGCAGTTTGGGGGCAGGGGGCAACGAGCAGTACTTC,CASSLGAGGNEQYF
TRBV19,.,TRBJ2-7,.,TGTGCCAGTAGTTGGTCGGGGCCGGGCGAGCAGTACTTC,CASSWSGPGEQYF
TRBV30,.,TRBJ2-7,.,TGTGCCTGGAGTCAAGCGAGCTCCTACGAGCAGTACTTC,CAWSQASSYEQYF
TRBV19,.,TRBJ1-5,few,TGTGCCAGTAGTCCGGGAGGGAATAATCAGCCCCAGCATTTT,CASSPGGNNQPQHF
TRBV19,TRBD1,TRBJ2-7,.,TGTGCCAGTAGTATCGGGACAGGGGAAATGGACGAGCAGTACTTC,CASSIGTGEMDEQYF
TRBV29-1,.,TRBJ2-1,.,TGCAGCGTTGATGCCTCTGGGGGGCTCTACAATGAGCAGTTCTTC,CSVDASGGLYNEQFF
TRBV9,.,TRBJ1-3,.,TGTGCCAGCAGTCTCCGCGGGGACTCTGGAAACACCATATATTTT,CASSLRGDSGNTIYF
TRBV30,.,TRBJ2-7,.,TGTGCCTGTTCTACCCTACAGGGAGCGGAGCAGTACTTC,CACSTLQGAEQYF
TRBV4-3,.,TRBJ1-2,.,TGCGCCAGCAGCCAAGATTTGGAGGGAATCAACTATGGCTACACCTTC,CASSQDLEGINYGYTF
TRBV15,TRBD1,TRBJ2-7,.,TGTGCCACCAGCACGGACAGGGGCGAGCAGTACTTC,CATSTDRGEQYF
TRBV4-1,.,TRBJ2-2,.,TGCGCCAGCAGCCAAGATGGTGGGAGCGGGTTGAGTACCGGGGAGCTGTTTTTT,CASSQDGGSGLSTGELFF
TRBV11-2,.,TRBJ1-1,.,TGTGCCAGCAGCTTGGGTTACAGGGAAGCTTTCTTT,CASSLGYREAFF
TRBV6-5,.,TRBJ1-1,.,TGTGCCAGCAGTTACCGGGACTTGAACACTGAAGCTTTCTTT,CASSYRDLNTEAFF
TRBV27,.,TRBJ1-1,.,TGTGCCAGCAGGAGAAACGAGGAAGCTTTCTTT,CASRRNEEAFF
TRBV15,TRBD2,TRBJ2-1,.,TGTGCCACCAGCAGAGAGGGCGGGGGGGCCCCCTACAATGAGCAGTTCTTC,CATSREGGGAPYNEQFF
TRBV28,TRBD1,TRBJ1-6,.,TGTGCCAGCAGTCTAGCAAGAGGGACAGGGTTTTCACCCCTCCACTTT,CASSLARGTGFSPLHF
TRBV4-2,TRBD1,TRBJ1-6,.,TGTGCCAGCAGCGATAAAACAGGGGACCGTAATTCACCCCTCCACTTT,CASSDKTGDRNSPLHF
TRBV6-5,TRBD1,TRBJ1-2,once,TGTGCCAGCAGATCGCCCGGGACAGGGACTGGCTACACCTTC,CASRSPGTGTGYTF
TRBV29-1,.,TRBJ1-4,.,TGCAGCGTTGAAGATCCAGGTATTGATAATGAAAAACTGTTTTTT,CSVEDPGIDNEKLFF
TRBV7-9,TRBD1,TRBJ1-2,.,TGTGCCAGCAGCAATACAGGGGCGGACACCTTC,CASSNTGADTF
TRBV6-6,TRBD1,TRBJ1-2,.,TGTGCCAGCAGAGCCGGGACAGACCCTTCTTTCTATGGCTACACCTTC,CASRAGTDPSFYGYTF
TRBV30,.,TRBJ2-7,.,TGTGCCTGGAGTTATTCGGAGGGCCGTTACGAGCAGTACTTC,CAWSYSEGRYEQYF
TRBV6-1,.,TRBJ2-1,.,TGTGCCAGCAGTGAAGCCCCCCCGTATGGACAGCTGTACAATGAGCAGTTCTTC,CASSEAPPYGQLYNEQFF
TRBV9,TRBD2,TRBJ2-5,.,TGTGCCAGCAGCGTACAGCCTAGCGGGGGCCAAGAGACCCAGTACTTC,CASSVQPSGGQETQYF
TRBV6-1,TRBD1,TRBJ2-1,.,TGTGCCAGCAGTGACAGGGGGAATTCCTACAATGAGCAGTTCTTC,CASSDRGNSYNEQFF
TRBV4-2,TRBD2,TRBJ2-3,.,TGTGCCAGCAGCCAAAAAGACGATTCTAGCGGGGGGGCAGATACGCAGTATTTT,CASSQKDDSSGGADTQYF
TRBV27,.,TRBJ1-2,.,TGTGCCAGCAGTTTTTCCGAGGCTTCTCGGTACACCTTC,CASSFSEASRYTF
TRBV5-6,TRBD2,TRBJ2-3,.,TGTGCCAGCAGCTCCCGACGGCGGGAGGCGGATACGCAGTATTTT,CASSSRRREADTQYF
TRBV6-5,.,TRBJ1-1,.,TGTGCCAGCAGTTATGAATTTTTGGGAAGTGAAGCTTTCTTT,CASSYEFLGSEAFF
TRBV4-3,.,TRBJ2-7,.,TGCGCCAGCAGCCAAGATTCCTCTCCCCTAGCGTCGGGAACGAAGTACTTC,CASSQDSSPLASGTKYF
TRBV7-2,.,TRBJ2-1,.,TGTGCCAGCAGCTTTAGGGGGGTGGTGAATGAGCAGTTCTTC,CASSFRGVVNEQFF
TRBV29-1,.,TRBJ2-2,.,TGCAGCGTTGCACAGGCGAACACCGGGGAGCTGTTTTTT,CSVAQANTGELFF
TRBV4-1,.,TRBJ2-7,.,TGCGCCAGCGGCCCGTCGGGGATCGCGTACGAGCAGTACTTC,CASGPSGIAYEQYF
TRBV5-1,.,TRBJ2-3,.,TGCGCCAGCAGCTTGGTGGGCACAGATACGCAGTATTTT,CASSLVGTDTQYF
TRBV6-6,.,TRBJ2-3,.,TGTGCCAGCAGTTACTCGGACGGAGACACAGATACGCAGTATTTT,CASSYSDGDTDTQYF
TRBV5-1,.,TRBJ1-2,once,TGCGCCAGCAGCCCTATCGGGGTAGCGGATGGCTACACCTTC,CASSPIGVADGYTF
TRBV6-1,.,TRBJ2-2,once,TGTGCCACCGATCCGGCCCTGAACACCGGGGAGCTGTTTTTT,CATDPALNTGELFF
TRBV11-2,TRBD2,TRBJ2-7,.,TGTGCCAGCACCTTGGGGGGAGCGGGGTACGAGCAGTACTTC,CASTLGGAGYEQYF
TRBV15,.,TRBJ1-5,few,TGTGCCACCAGCAGAGCCAGGGTGGGCAATCAGCCCCAGCATTTT,CATSRARVGNQPQHF
TRBV6-6,.,TRBJ2-5,.,TGTGCCAGCAGAGAGGTGGAACGGGAGACCCAGTACTTC,CASREVERETQYF
TRBV13,.,TRBJ1-5,.,TGTGCCAGCGGGCTTAGCAATCAGCCCCAGCATTTT,CASGLSNQPQHF
TRBV9,.,TRBJ1-1,.,TGTGCCAGCAGCCCCCAAACGAACACTGAAGCTTTCTTT,CASSPQTNTEAFF
TRBV27,.,TRBJ2-1,.,TGTGCCAGCAGCCAAGACGGGGACTCCTACAATGAGCAGTTCTTC,CASSQDGDSYNEQFF
TRBV30,.,TRBJ1-2,.,TGTGCCTGGAGTGTAGGGCAGGGGTATGGCTACACCTTC,CAWSVGQGYGYTF
TRBV5-6,.,TRBJ2-1,.,TGTGCCAGCAGCTTCGGGGACGGAGCCTACAATGAGCAGTTCTTC,CASSFGDGAYNEQFF
TRBV5-6,.,TRBJ2-7,few,TGTGCCAGCAGCTTGGAGTGGTCCGAGCAGTACTTC,CASSLEWSEQYF
TRBV11-3,TRBD1,TRBJ2-1,few,TGTGCCAGCAGCTTAGATGGAACAGGGGGCTACAATGAGCAGTTCTTC,CASSLDGTGGYNEQFF
TRBV19,.,TRBJ1-1,.,TGTGCCAGTAGTATAGATCTGGAATCGCTGAACACTGAAGCTTTCTTT,CASSIDLESLNTEAFF
TRBV4-3,TRBD2,TRBJ2-2,once,TGCGCCAGCAGCCAAGAAGAGCTTGAGGCGGGGGTGACCGGGGAGCTGTTTTTT,CASSQEELEAGVTGELFF
TRBV7-9,.,TRBJ2-3,.,TGTGCCAGCAAGGGGGGCTCTAGCACAGATACGCAGTATTTT,CASKGGSSTDTQYF
TRBV30,.,TRBJ1-2,.,TGTGCCTGGAGTGTATCAGGGCCCTATGGCTACACCTTC,CAWSVSGPYGYTF